Listed here are 29 T cell receptor beta chains from one sample, sequenced in a study of OX40 agonist ivuxolimab in advanced cancers. Profiled with immunoSEQ multiplex PCR; TCRdb holds only in-frame clones, not every one. The sample shows 90,000 to 100,000 clones, roughly 95% of them seen only once. The sample was CD4+ or CD8+ T cells sorted from blood, taken in a trial of the OX40 agonist ivuxolimab. Receptors originate from an adult with an advanced solid tumor such as melanoma, head and neck, liver or kidney cancer.

This clone was picked up a small number of times. CDR3: CASSFRGLGYTF. DNA for the CDR3: TGTGCCAGCAGTTTTCGGGGGCTTGGCTACACCTTC. The rearrangement joins TRBV28 to TRBJ1-2; maybe TRBD1 (6 bases). CDR3 length equals 12 residues. V lost 3 bases, J lost 7 bases, and 9 bases lay in between. Germline V lookup: CDR1 MDHEN, CDR2 SYDVKM.

V and J are TRBV2 and TRBJ2-1; D may be TRBD2 (6 bases). V was clipped by 9 bases and J by 5 bases, with 17 bases between them. The germline CDR1 and CDR2 sequences are SNHLY and FYNNEI. This CDR3 spans 14 amino acids. CDR3 DNA: TGTGCCAGTATCGGGGTAGCGGTTCACAATGAGCAGTTCTTC. Protein product: CASIGVAVHNEQFF.

The chain joins TRBV6-5 to TRBJ2-5, with 10 bases matching TRBD2. Trimming at V came to 7 bases and at J to 2 bases, leaving 7 bases not matched to a gene. This CDR3 has 15 residues. Germline V lookup: CDR1 MNHEY, CDR2 SVGAGI. The DNA of the CDR3 is TGTGCCAGCAACAAAGCGGGGGGGTCACAAGAGACCCAGTACTTC. Translated, it gives CASNKAGGSQETQYF.

This clone was counted a single time. J is TRBJ2-7 and V is TRBV19, with D perhaps matching TRBD1 (6 bases). CDR3 size: 12 residues. V shed 5 bases and J shed 5 bases, with 10 bases lying between them. Germline values: CDR1 LNHDA, CDR2 SQIVND (reference sequence). The CDR3: CASSPQGNEQYF. Written as DNA, the CDR3 is TGTGCCAGTAGTCCACAGGGAAACGAGCAGTACTTC.

This clone came up once. The chain links TRBV4-1 to TRBJ2-7, with 12 bases fitting TRBD1. Germline CDR1 and CDR2: MGHRA and YSYEKL. This CDR3 has 15 residues. The ends lost 4 bases at V and 5 bases at J; junction bases unmatched: 6. In DNA form, the CDR3 reads TGCGCCAGCAGCCGCCCGGGACAGGGGGCTAACGAGCAGTACTTC. Translated: CASSRPGQGANEQYF.

The V call is TRBV27, the J call TRBJ1-1; tentatively, D is TRBD1 (5 bases). V gave up 8 bases and J gave up 1 base, with 14 bases separating them. CDR3 size: 14 residues. Germline CDR1 is MNHEY and CDR2 is SMNVEV (reference sequence). The CDR3, as DNA: TGTGCCAGCGGCCATGGGACGGGGAACACTGAAGCTTTCTTT. Translated, it gives CASGHGTGNTEAFF.

The chain links TRBV10-3 to TRBJ2-1, with 8 bases fitting TRBD2. This CDR3 is 13 amino acids long. V shed 6 bases, J shed 5 bases, and the junction held 3 bases outside the gene matches. CDR1 is ENHRY and CDR2 is SYGVKD in the germline V gene. The CDR3 coding sequence is TGTGCCATCAGGCGGGAGGCAGACAATGAGCAGTTCTTC. Protein: CAIRREADNEQFF.

The gene calls are TRBV11-2 and TRBJ2-3; TRBD2 matches 7 bases. CDR3 length: 15 amino acids. V dropped 1 base and J dropped 4; count of bases not matched to a gene: 5. In germline, CDR1 is SGHAT, CDR2 FQNNGV. CDR3 DNA sequence: TGTGCCAGCAGCTTAGGCGGGAGTTCCCCAGATACGCAGTATTTT. It is translated as CASSLGGSSPDTQYF.

The V and J genes are TRBV9 and TRBJ2-5; a weak D match, TRBD1 (6 bases). Trimming pared 1 base from V and 3 bases from J, leaving 13 bases between. Looked up from germline, CDR1 is SGDLS and CDR2 is YYNGEE. The CDR3 consists of 15 residues. The chain's CDR3 is CASSVLGRTEETQYF. Written as DNA, the CDR3 is TGTGCCAGCAGCGTACTCGGAAGGACAGAAGAGACCCAGTACTTC. The whole variable domain, remainder taken from reference TRBV9 and TRBJ2-5, is DSGVTQTPKHLITATGQRVTLRCSPRSGDLSVYWYQQSLDQGLQFLIQYYNGEERAKGNILERFSAQQFPDLHSELNLSSLELGDSALYFCASSVLGRTEETQYFGPGTRLLVL.

This chain connects TRBV4-3 to TRBJ2-1; D not resolved. The V gene's germline CDR1 is LGHNA and CDR2 YSLEER. The CDR3 runs 13 residues. V was clipped by 1 base and J by 5 bases, with 6 bases between them. CDR3 in DNA: TGCGCCAGCAGCCAAGTAGGCAACAATGAGCAGTTCTTC. This codes for CASSQVGNNEQFF.

This clone appeared once. The chain couples TRBV6-6 to TRBJ2-1; weak D call: TRBD2 (5 bases). Germline-derived CDR1 and CDR2 are MNHNY and SVGAGI (reference sequence). The CDR3 is made up of 12 amino acids. V lost 6 bases and J lost 10, with 13 bases in between. Here the CDR3 reads CASSLDYREQFF. The CDR3 DNA is TGTGCCAGCAGCCTTGACTATAGGGAGCAGTTCTTC.

The chain has TRBV10-3 and TRBJ2-2; no clear D gene. This CDR3 region has 12 residues. Trimming pared 6 bases from V and 6 bases from J, leaving 8 bases between. Germline V lookup: CDR1 ENHRY, CDR2 SYGVKD. CDR3 loop: CAIRPQPGELFF. CDR3 coding DNA: TGTGCCATCAGGCCTCAGCCCGGGGAGCTGTTTTTT.

The genes are TRBV29-1 and TRBJ1-2; D may be TRBD1 (6 bases). The length of the CDR3 is 14 residues. V lost 2 bases and J lost 3, with 13 bases in between. Looked up from germline, CDR1 is SQVTM and CDR2 is ANQGSEA. CDR3 sequence (DNA): TGCAGCGTTGAAAAGCCAGGGGCAGACTATGGCTACACCTTC. Amino acids: CSVEKPGADYGYTF. The variable domain in full, with the rest retrieved from reference TRBV29-1 and TRBJ1-2, is SAVISQKPSRDICQRGTSLTIQCQVDSQVTMMFWYRQQPGQSLTLIATANQGSEATYESGFVIDKFPISRPNLTFSTLTVSNMSPEDSSIYLCSVEKPGADYGYTFGSGTRLTVV.

This clone is a singleton in its sample. The chain combines TRBV27 with TRBJ1-2, with TRBD1 matching 7 bases. J gave up 0 bases and V 2 bases, and 6 bases lay outside the gene matches. This CDR3 has 16 amino acids. From germline, CDR1 is MNHEY and CDR2 SMNVEV (reference sequence). The CDR3 loop is CASSLDVGQANYGYTF. The CDR3 DNA is TGTGCCAGCAGTTTAGATGTCGGACAGGCTAACTATGGCTACACCTTC.

The gene calls are TRBV9 and TRBJ2-7; D might be TRBD2 (5 bases). In germline, CDR1 is SGDLS, CDR2 YYNGEE. The ends were cut back, 4 bases at V and 4 bases at J, with 27 bases in the middle. CDR3 size: 18 residues. CDR3 in DNA: TGTGCCAGCAGCCCAAAACATGGGGAGCCCACTAGGCCTTACGAGCAGTACTTC. It codes for CASSPKHGEPTRPYEQYF.

The chain links TRBV25-1 to TRBJ2-7, with D perhaps matching TRBD2 (6 bases). There are 14 residues in the CDR3. Germline assignment: CDR1 MGHDK and CDR2 SYGVNS. Trimming took 1 base from V and 3 from J, leaving 10 bases between them. CDR3 region: CASSEWGEVYEQYF. The CDR3 DNA reads as TGTGCCAGCAGTGAATGGGGGGAAGTCTACGAGCAGTACTTC.

The chain combines TRBV20-1 with TRBJ1-2; D call uncertain. The ends were cut back, 6 bases at V and 5 bases at J, with 7 bases in the middle. This CDR3 has 10 residues. CDR1 is DFQATT, CDR2 SNEGSKA, per germline (reference sequence). Written as DNA, the CDR3 is TGCAGTGCACGGGGTTATGGCTACACCTTC. Translating gives CSARGYGYTF.

This chain joins TRBV10-3 and TRBJ1-3; 9 bases are shared with TRBD1. The germline V gene has CDR1 ENHRY and CDR2 SYGVKD. The CDR3 spans 17 residues. V was clipped by 3 bases and J by 4 bases; unmatched bases: 10. CDR3 nucleotides: TGTGCCATCAGTGACCCGGGGACAGGGAGCAAGGGAAACACCATATATTTT. Protein: CAISDPGTGSKGNTIYF.

The chain links TRBV7-9 to TRBJ1-5; possible D gene TRBD1, 6 bases. The CDR3 length is 18 residues. Per the germline V gene, CDR1 is SEHNR and CDR2 is FQNEAQ (reference sequence). The V gene lost 1 base and the J gene lost 6 bases, with 22 bases spanning the gap. The CDR3, as DNA: TGTGCCAGCAGCTTAGACTTCGGGGAGGGGGAAGTGGGTCAGCCCCAGCATTTT. Its translation: CASSLDFGEGEVGQPQHF.

This clone was counted once. In DNA form, the CDR3 reads TGTGCCACTATAAGGGAGGAGTCCTACGAGCAGTACTTC. Translating it yields CATIREESYEQYF. The chain joins TRBV28 to TRBJ2-7; TRBD2 might be the D (6 bases). This CDR3 is 13 amino acids long. Trimming took 10 bases from V and 1 from J, leaving 14 bases between them. Germline V gene lookup returns CDR1 MDHEN and CDR2 SYDVKM. Drawing the rest from reference TRBV28 and TRBJ2-7, the complete variable domain is DVKVTQSSRYLVKRTGEKVFLECVQDMDHENMFWYRQDPGLGLRLIYFSYDVKMKEKGDIPEGYSVSREKKERFSLILESASTNQTSMYLCATIREESYEQYFGPGTRLTVT.

The rearrangement links TRBV30 to TRBJ1-1; 9 bases line up with TRBD1. The CDR3 is made up of 12 amino acids. Germline V lookup: CDR1 GTSNPN, CDR2 SVGIG (reference sequence). V shed 7 bases, J shed 5 bases, and the junction held 5 bases outside the gene matches. DNA of the CDR3: TGTGCCTCTACAGGGGGCGAGACTGAAGCTTTCTTT. Protein: CASTGGETEAFF.

For the CDR3, the DNA is TGTGCCAGCAGTGAACTGGCAGGGGTAAACACCGGGGAGCTGTTTTTT. This encodes CASSELAGVNTGELFF. This sequence joins TRBV6-4 and TRBJ2-2; tentatively, D is TRBD1 (6 bases). CDR1 is MRHNA and CDR2 is SNTAGT in the germline V gene. The CDR3 runs 16 residues. V lost 3 bases and J lost 2, with 13 bases in between.

The V call is TRBV19, the J call TRBJ1-2; D uncertain. Germline CDR1 LNHDA, CDR2 SQIVND (reference sequence). CDR3 length equals 15 residues. With 3 bases removed from V and 4 bases from J, the gap between germline ends came to 15 bases. The CDR3 loop is CASSIGQADTYGYTF. CDR3 DNA: TGTGCCAGTAGTATTGGTCAGGCAGACACCTATGGCTACACCTTC.

The chain recombines TRBV7-6 with TRBJ1-2, with a possible D match to TRBD1 (5 bases). The CDR3 runs to 12 residues. Germline CDR1 reads SGHVS; CDR2 reads FNYEAQ. V lost 7 bases to trimming and J lost 4 bases, with 10 bases between them. The DNA for the CDR3 is TGTGCCAGCACGGACACGGGCTATGGCTACACCTTC. This sequence encodes CASTDTGYGYTF.

The chain joins TRBV7-4 to TRBJ2-3; TRBD2 matches 8 bases. The CDR3 length is 16 residues. The V segment lost 4 bases and the J segment 3 bases; nucleotides outside the gene matches: 9. The germline V gene encodes CDR1 SGHVT and CDR2 SQSDAQ. The DNA for the CDR3 is TGTGCCAGCAGCTGGGGAGCGGGAGTAGGAACAGATACGCAGTATTTT. It specifies CASSWGAGVGTDTQYF.

This clone was detected only once. V usage is TRBV5-6 and J usage is TRBJ1-2; D is unresolved. The length of the CDR3 is 11 residues. The germline V gene has CDR1 SGHDT and CDR2 YYEEEE. The V end was cut by 7 bases, the J end by 6 bases, with 10 bases between. The CDR3 sequence: CASHHQNGYTF. CDR3 bases: TGTGCCAGCCATCACCAGAATGGCTACACCTTC.

The chain carries TRBV2 and TRBJ2-5; D is ambiguous. In germline, CDR1 is SNHLY, CDR2 FYNNEI. This CDR3 has 13 residues. Between the trimmed V and J ends, which lost 8 bases and 3 bases, there was a span of 13 bases. The CDR3 DNA reads TGTGCCAGCCCCCAGGCGGCCAAAGAGACCCAGTACTTC. Its translation is CASPQAAKETQYF. The variable domain in full, with the rest retrieved from reference TRBV2 and TRBJ2-5, is EPEVTQTPSHQVTQMGQEVILRCVPISNHLYFYWYRQILGQKVEFLVSFYNNEISEKSEIFDDQFSVERPDGSNFTLKIRSTKLEDSAMYFCASPQAAKETQYFGPGTRLLVL.

The chain carries TRBV7-7 and TRBJ2-3; unclear D gene. V was shortened by 3 bases and J by 0 bases, with 4 bases between the two germline ends. Germline loops: CDR1 SSHAT, CDR2 FNYEAQ (reference sequence). The CDR3 has 13 residues. The CDR3 bases are TGTGCCAGCAGCTTGGGCAGCACAGATACGCAGTATTTT. This encodes CASSLGSTDTQYF.

V is TRBV19 and J is TRBJ1-4; TRBD1 is a possible D gene (5 bases). Per the germline V gene, CDR1 is LNHDA and CDR2 is SQIVND (reference sequence). V was clipped by 8 bases and J by 3 bases, with 10 bases between them. This CDR3 has 13 residues. CDR3 amino acids: CASGPGSNEKLFF. CDR3 nucleotide sequence: TGTGCCAGTGGGCCAGGGTCTAATGAAAAACTGTTTTTT.